This TCR beta chain was found in a study of blood T cell repertoires in COVID-19. Repertoires were generated with immunoSEQ multiplex PCR, while TCRdb's copy carries only in-frame clones and drops some. The sample has around 79,000 clones, approximately 80% seen once. The CDR3 extends over 14 amino acids. Deletions cut 4 bases from V and 5 bases from J, with 15 bases between. Germline CDR1 is MNHEY and CDR2 is SVGAGI. The chain combines TRBV6-5 with TRBJ2-7, with TRBD1 as a possible D gene (6 bases). Sequenced material: peripheral blood. This receptor was obtained from a woman aged 55-70 years with acute or convalescent COVID-19. CDR3 residues: CASSSRQGIHEQYF. In DNA, the CDR3 is TGTGCCAGCAGTTCCCGCCAGGGGATCCACGAGCAGTACTTC.